A selection of T cell receptor beta chains follows, all from one sample in a study of control samples from healthy donors and cancer patients. The repertoire was sequenced with immunoSEQ multiplex PCR; TCRdb's copy has only in-frame clones and lacks some. Seen here are about 89,000 clones, around nine tenths observed once, and the top ten hold roughly 20%. Sequenced material: blood. The receptor set was obtained from a young man in good health. The CDR3 runs from the conserved cysteine through the conserved F or W. D genes are given only for firm matches. Not every row has a clone size; where given, it reads once, few, many or a size class.

abundance | j_gene | v_gene | d_gene | CDR3aa | CDR3nt
NA | TRBJ2-5 | TRBV3-1/TRBV3-2 | TRBD2 | CASSQDRGGTQETQYF | TGTGCCAGCAGCCAAGATCGGGGGGGGACTCAAGAGACCCAGTACTTC
NA | TRBJ2-1 | TRBV7-9 | NA | CASSEGGQLVGEQFF | TGTGCCAGCAGCGAGGGGGGGCAGTTGGTTGGTGAGCAGTTCTTC
NA | TRBJ1-1 | TRBV11-2 | NA | CASSFSSGARAEAFF | TGTGCCAGCAGCTTTTCATCAGGGGCTAGGGCTGAAGCTTTCTTT
NA | TRBJ2-1 | TRBV5-1 | NA | CASSFDSYNEQFF | TGCGCCAGCAGCTTCGACAGCTACAATGAGCAGTTCTTC
NA | TRBJ2-3 | TRBV4-2 | TRBD2 | CASSQESVGGGATDTQYF | TGTGCCAGCAGCCAAGAAAGCGTCGGCGGGGGGGCCACAGATACGCAGTATTTT
NA | TRBJ2-2 | TRBV10-2 | NA | CASSVGRLNTGELFF | TGCGCCAGCAGTGTGGGCAGGTTAAACACCGGGGAGCTGTTTTTT
NA | TRBJ2-6 | TRBV19 | NA | CASTVWDSGANVLTF | TGTGCCAGTACTGTGTGGGACTCTGGGGCCAACGTCCTGACTTTC
NA | TRBJ1-1 | TRBV6-5 | NA | CASSYGVRGTEAFF | TGTGCCAGCAGTTACGGCGTCCGAGGGACTGAAGCTTTCTTT
NA | TRBJ2-7 | TRBV5-1 | TRBD1 | CASSLDGQGRYEQYF | TGCGCCAGCAGCTTGGACGGACAGGGTCGCTACGAGCAGTACTTC
NA | TRBJ1-1 | TRBV30 | NA | CAWSVGSFMEAFF | TGTGCCTGGAGTGTTGGCAGCTTTATGGAAGCTTTCTTT
NA | TRBJ1-2 | TRBV11-2 | NA | CASSLTDRGYGYTF | TGTGCCAGCAGTTTAACCGACAGAGGATATGGCTACACCTTC
few | TRBJ1-2 | TRBV19 | NA | CASSIPGGAAGTYGYTF | TGTGCCAGTAGTATACCGGGTGGGGCCGCAGGGACCTATGGCTACACCTTC
NA | TRBJ2-5 | TRBV24-1 | NA | CATSEARGGEETQYF | TGTGCCACCAGTGAGGCCAGGGGGGGCGAGGAGACCCAGTACTTC
NA | TRBJ2-2 | TRBV10-3 | NA | CAIESPTGELFF | TGTGCCATCGAGTCCCCTACCGGGGAGCTGTTTTTT
once | TRBJ1-1 | TRBV6-5 | TRBD1 | CASSRDSYTEAFF | TGTGCCAGCAGTAGGGACAGCTACACTGAAGCTTTCTTT
NA | TRBJ1-1 | TRBV2 | TRBD1 | CASRWTGENLNTEAFF | TGTGCCAGCAGGTGGACAGGGGAAAACCTGAACACTGAAGCTTTCTTT
NA | TRBJ1-3 | TRBV12-3/TRBV12-4 | NA | CASKLSGNTIYF | TGTGCCAGCAAACTCTCCGGAAACACCATATATTTT
NA | TRBJ1-1 | TRBV25-1 | NA | CASSDLTAMNTEAFF | TGTGCCAGCAGTGACTTGACAGCAATGAACACTGAAGCTTTCTTT
NA | TRBJ2-5 | TRBV6-2/TRBV6-3 | NA | CASSYMRGAGETQYF | TGTGCCAGCAGTTACATGAGGGGGGCCGGGGAGACCCAGTACTTC
NA | TRBJ1-5 | TRBV18 | NA | CASSPEVSNQPQHF | TGTGCCAGCTCACCAGAGGTTAGCAATCAGCCCCAGCATTTT
NA | TRBJ1-2 | TRBV24-1 | NA | CATSDHNFSYGYTF | TGTGCCACCAGTGACCACAACTTCAGCTATGGCTACACCTTC
NA | TRBJ2-7 | TRBV27 | TRBD1 | CASSSRTGNYEQYF | TGTGCCAGCAGTTCCAGGACAGGGAATTACGAGCAGTACTTC
NA | TRBJ2-3 | TRBV7-6 | NA | CASSQTTDTQYF | TGTGCCAGCAGCCAAACCACAGATACGCAGTATTTT
NA | TRBJ1-5 | TRBV12-5 | NA | CASGLTANQPQHF | TGTGCTAGTGGTTTGACGGCGAATCAGCCCCAGCATTTT